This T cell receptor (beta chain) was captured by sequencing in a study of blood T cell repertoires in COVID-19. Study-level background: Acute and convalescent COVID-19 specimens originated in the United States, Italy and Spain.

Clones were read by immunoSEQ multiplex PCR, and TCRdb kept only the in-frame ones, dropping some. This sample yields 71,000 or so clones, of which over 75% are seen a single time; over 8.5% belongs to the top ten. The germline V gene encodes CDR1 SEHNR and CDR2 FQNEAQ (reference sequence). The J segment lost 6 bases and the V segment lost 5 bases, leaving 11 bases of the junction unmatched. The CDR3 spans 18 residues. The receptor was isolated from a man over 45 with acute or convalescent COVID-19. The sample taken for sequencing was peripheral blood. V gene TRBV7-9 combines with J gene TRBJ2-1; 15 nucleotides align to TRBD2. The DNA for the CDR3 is TGTGCCAGCAGCAGGACTAGCGGGAGGGCCCAAGTTATCAATGAGCAGTTCTTC. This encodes CASSRTSGRAQVINEQFF.